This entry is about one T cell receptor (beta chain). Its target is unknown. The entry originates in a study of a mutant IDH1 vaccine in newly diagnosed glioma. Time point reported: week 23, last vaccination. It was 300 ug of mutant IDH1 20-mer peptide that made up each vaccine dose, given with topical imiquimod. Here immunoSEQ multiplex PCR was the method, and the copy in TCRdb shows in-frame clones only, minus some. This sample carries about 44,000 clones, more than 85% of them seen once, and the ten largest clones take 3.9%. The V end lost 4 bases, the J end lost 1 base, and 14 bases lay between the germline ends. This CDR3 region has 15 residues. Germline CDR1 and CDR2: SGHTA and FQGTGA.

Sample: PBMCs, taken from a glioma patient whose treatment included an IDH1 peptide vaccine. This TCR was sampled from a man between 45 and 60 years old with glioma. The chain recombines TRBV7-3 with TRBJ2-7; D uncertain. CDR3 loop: CASSSSGSTSYEQYF. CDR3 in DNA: TGTGCCAGCAGCTCCTCCGGGTCAACTTCCTACGAGCAGTACTTC.